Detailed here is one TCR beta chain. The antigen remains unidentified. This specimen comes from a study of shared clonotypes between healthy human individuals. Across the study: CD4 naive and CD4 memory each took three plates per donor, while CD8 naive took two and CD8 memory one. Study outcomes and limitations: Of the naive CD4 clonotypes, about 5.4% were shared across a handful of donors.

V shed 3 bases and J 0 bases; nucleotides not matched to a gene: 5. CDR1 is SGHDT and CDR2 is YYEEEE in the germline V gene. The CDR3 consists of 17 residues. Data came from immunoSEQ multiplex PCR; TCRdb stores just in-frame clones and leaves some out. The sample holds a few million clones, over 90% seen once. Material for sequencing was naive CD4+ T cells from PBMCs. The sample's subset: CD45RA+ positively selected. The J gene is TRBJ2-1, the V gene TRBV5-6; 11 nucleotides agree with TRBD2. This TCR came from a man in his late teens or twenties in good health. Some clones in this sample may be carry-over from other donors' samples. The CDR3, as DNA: TGTGCCAGCAGCTCGTCTAGCGGGAGGACCTCCTACAATGAGCAGTTCTTC. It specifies CASSSSSGRTSYNEQFF.